A selection of T cell receptor beta chains follows, all from one sample in a study of blood T cell repertoires in COVID-19. Produced via immunoSEQ multiplex PCR; TCRdb's table is partial and in-frame only. Of about 140,000 clones listed, 78% are singletons. Sequenced sample: PBMCs or T cells enriched from blood (not recorded which). All receptors derive from a woman in her 50s who had recovered from COVID-19. The CDR3 runs from the conserved cysteine through the conserved F or W. The D gene is left open where the match is weak. Only some rows state a clone size, as once, few, many or a class for expanded clones.

NA TRBJ2-2 TRBD1 TRBV6-5 TGTGCCAGCAGGAGGACAGGGAACACCGGGGAGCTGTTTTTT CASRRTGNTGELFF
NA TRBJ1-1 TRBD1 TRBV7-9 TGTGCCAGCAGCCGACGGACAGGCGACCTGAACACTGAAGCTTTCTTT CASSRRTGDLNTEAFF
NA TRBJ1-4 TRBD1 TRBV4-1 TGCGCCAGCAGCCAAGTCACGGGACAGGGGGCGGAAAAACTGTTTTTT CASSQVTGQGAEKLFF
few TRBJ1-2 TRBD1 TRBV2 TGTGCCAGCAGGGACAGGGTTCGCGGCTATGGCTACACCTTC CASRDRVRGYGYTF
few TRBJ1-5 TRBD1 TRBV6-5 TGTGCCAGCAAACAGGGGGCTCGGGGGCCCCAGCATTTT CASKQGARGPQHF
NA TRBJ1-2 TRBD1 TRBV5-1 TGCGCCAGCAGCCAGGGGGTACTTAACTATGGCTACACCTTC CASSQGVLNYGYTF
NA TRBJ1-6 NA TRBV5-6 TGTGCCAGCAGCGTCCGGGTCCTTCATTCACCCCTCCACTTT CASSVRVLHSPLHF
few TRBJ1-6 TRBD1 TRBV18 TGTGCCAGCTCAAGGGGACAACCGGGACAGGGCGGTTCACCCCTCCACTTT CASSRGQPGQGGSPLHF
many TRBJ2-2 NA TRBV16 TGTGCCAGCAGCCAATGGTCGGGGAACACCGGGGAGCTGTTTTTT CASSQWSGNTGELFF
NA TRBJ1-4 TRBD1 TRBV30 TGTGCCTGGACCATACAGGGGGCGGAAAAACTGTTTTTT CAWTIQGAEKLFF
NA TRBJ1-4 NA TRBV2 TGTGCCAGCAGAGAAGAGGCCGGCGGGAAACTGTTTTTT CASREEAGGKLFF